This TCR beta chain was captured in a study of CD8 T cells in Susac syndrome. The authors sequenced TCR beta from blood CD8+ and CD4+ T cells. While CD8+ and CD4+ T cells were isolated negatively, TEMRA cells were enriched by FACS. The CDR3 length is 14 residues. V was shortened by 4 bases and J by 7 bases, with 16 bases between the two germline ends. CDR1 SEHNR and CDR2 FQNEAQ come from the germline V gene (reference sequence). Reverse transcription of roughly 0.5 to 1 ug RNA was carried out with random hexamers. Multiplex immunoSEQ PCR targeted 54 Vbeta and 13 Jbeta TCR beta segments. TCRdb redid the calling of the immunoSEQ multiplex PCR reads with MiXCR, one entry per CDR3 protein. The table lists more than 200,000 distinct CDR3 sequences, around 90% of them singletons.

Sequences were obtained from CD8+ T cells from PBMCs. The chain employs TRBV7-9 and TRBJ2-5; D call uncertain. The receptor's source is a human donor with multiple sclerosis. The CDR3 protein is CASSSGSGVRTQYF. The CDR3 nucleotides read TGTGCCAGCAGCTCCGGGTCTGGCGTGAGGACCCAGTACTTC. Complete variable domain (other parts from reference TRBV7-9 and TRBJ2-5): DTGVSQNPRHKITKRGQNVTFRCDPISEHNRLYWYRQTLGQGPEFLTYFQNEAQLEKSRLLSDRFSAERPKGSFSTLEIQRTEQGDSAMYLCASSSGSGVRTQYFGPGTRLLVL.